The 14 T cell receptor beta chains in this list originate from one sample, sequenced in a study of T cell responses to AZD1222 COVID-19 vaccine. Some clones are missing from TCRdb's copy, which holds only in-frame ones; the method was immunoSEQ multiplex PCR. The sample lists roughly 100,000 clones; 90% to 95% were seen once. Sequenced here: peripheral blood, sampled on day 0 of AZD1222 vaccination. Receptors originate from an adult in good health.

The CDR3 protein is CASSQPQGNTEAFF. CDR3 nucleotides: TGTGCCAGCAGCCAACCCCAAGGCAACACTGAAGCTTTCTTT. The chain recombines TRBV3-1 (or the pseudogene TRBV3-2) with TRBJ1-1; the D is unclear. Germline-derived CDR1 and CDR2 are LGHDT and YNNKEL (reference sequence). The CDR3 consists of 14 residues. V lost 2 bases and J 2 bases, leaving 9 bases between the germline ends.

The chain joins TRBV30 to TRBJ1-5; D unresolved. The V and J ends lost 0 bases and 5 bases respectively, with 11 bases between them. The germline V gene encodes CDR1 GTSNPN and CDR2 SVGIG (reference sequence). This CDR3 is built from 14 residues. CDR3 bases: TGTGCCTGGAGTGTTGGAAGGTTTGATCAGCCCCAGCATTTT. Translating it yields CAWSVGRFDQPQHF.

The chain couples TRBV25-1 to TRBJ2-7; 7 bases are a match to TRBD1. With 4 bases clipped from V and 2 bases from J, the junction kept 17 bases outside the gene matches. Germline loops: CDR1 MGHDK, CDR2 SYGVNS. The CDR3 sequence is 18 residues long. CDR3 in amino acids: CASSGSRSDRAQPYEQYF. DNA of the CDR3: TGTGCCAGCAGTGGATCTAGATCCGACAGGGCGCAACCCTACGAGCAGTACTTC.

The genes are TRBV6-2 or TRBV6-3 and TRBJ1-5; no definite D call. Germline V gene sequence: CDR1 MNHEY, CDR2 SVGEGT. There are 14 residues in the CDR3. Trimming shortened V by 0 bases and J by 6 bases, and 9 bases separated the two germline ends. CDR3 region: CASSYSGSGQPQHF. CDR3 sequence (DNA): TGTGCCAGCAGTTACTCGGGCAGCGGTCAGCCCCAGCATTTT.

This chain connects TRBV19 to TRBJ2-3; TRBD2 matches at 13 bases. Germline V gene sequence: CDR1 LNHDA, CDR2 SQIVND (reference sequence). The CDR3 has 17 residues. The V segment lost 5 bases and the J segment 4 bases; nucleotides outside the gene matches: 9. CDR3 residues: CASSQPWTSGSSDTQYF. Here the CDR3 DNA reads TGTGCCAGTAGTCAACCTTGGACTAGCGGGAGTTCAGATACGCAGTATTTT.

V and J are TRBV10-3 and TRBJ1-3, with TRBD1 as a possible D gene (5 bases). V was clipped by 2 bases and J by 3 bases, with 20 bases between them. Germline assignment: CDR1 ENHRY and CDR2 SYGVKD. The CDR3 covers 18 residues. The DNA of the CDR3 is TGTGCCATCAGTGAGGCAGTTGGCAGGGCTTTGAGTGGAAACACCATATATTTT. Translation gives CAISEAVGRALSGNTIYF.

The CDR3 here is CAIGGRGNTGELFF. As DNA, the CDR3 is TGTGCCATCGGTGGTAGGGGAAACACCGGGGAGCTGTTTTTT. The gene calls are TRBV24-1 and TRBJ2-2; possible D gene TRBD1, 5 bases. The CDR3 consists of 14 residues. V lost 11 bases to trimming and J lost 2 bases, with 14 bases between them. Germline V gives CDR1 KGHDR, CDR2 SFDVKD.

With respect to this clone: Germline and junction disagree at one end, which may indicate a read error. The rearrangement uses TRBV19 and TRBJ2-5, with a possible D match to TRBD2 (5 bases). The CDR3 runs 13 residues. CDR1 LNHDA and CDR2 SQIVND come from the germline V gene (reference sequence). The CDR3, as DNA: TGTGCCACTAGTAGGGCGGCGGGAGAGACCCAGTACTTC. This codes for CATSRAAGETQYF.

The chain is built from TRBV24-1 and TRBJ2-1, with 9 bases fitting TRBD2. V lost 4 bases to trimming and J lost 10 bases; unmatched junction nucleotides: 13. CDR1 is KGHDR and CDR2 is SFDVKD in the germline V gene. The CDR3 loop spans 16 amino acids. The CDR3 sequence: CATSDQGLATIREQFF. In DNA form, the CDR3 reads TGTGCCACCAGTGACCAGGGACTAGCCACCATTCGAGAGCAGTTCTTC.

The CDR3 nucleotides read TGTGCCAGCAGCTTTCAGGGTAAGCCCCAGCATTTT. Translating it yields CASSFQGKPQHF. The rearrangement joins TRBV7-2 to TRBJ1-5, with a tentative D call TRBD1 (5 bases). This CDR3 is 12 amino acids long. Germline V gene data show CDR1 as SGHTA and CDR2 as FQGNSA. Trimming pared 3 bases from V and 8 bases from J, leaving 8 bases between.

This clone turned up a few times. In the same sample, other DNA sequences code for this CDR3. The chain uses TRBV7-9 and TRBJ2-1; TRBD1 is a possible D gene (7 bases). The CDR3 is made up of 16 amino acids. V lost 6 bases and J lost 4, with 19 bases in between. The germline CDR1 and CDR2 sequences are SEHNR and FQNEAQ (reference sequence). The CDR3 sequence: CASRPRRGQSYNEQFF. Here the CDR3 DNA reads TGTGCCAGCAGGCCAAGGAGGGGACAGTCTTACAATGAGCAGTTCTTC.

The count of this clone is one. This sequence joins TRBV10-3 and TRBJ2-7; weak D call: TRBD1 (5 bases). The CDR3 is 15 residues long. Germline-derived CDR1 and CDR2 are ENHRY and SYGVKD. V was cut by 2 bases and J by 1 base, with 12 bases left in between. The CDR3 reads CAISEKQASSYEQYF. CDR3 sequence (DNA): TGTGCCATCAGTGAGAAACAGGCCTCTTCCTACGAGCAGTACTTC.

The V call is TRBV15, the J call TRBJ1-5; TRBD1 matches 7 bases. Germline loops: CDR1 LNHNV, CDR2 YYDKDF (reference sequence). J gave up 0 bases and V 9 bases, and 8 bases lay outside the gene matches. The CDR3 has 15 amino acids. The DNA of the CDR3 is TGTGCCACTTCAGGCAGGGGGTATAGCAATCAGCCCCAGCATTTT. This encodes CATSGRGYSNQPQHF.

The chain uses TRBV28 and TRBJ2-1; 9 nucleotides align to TRBD1. V was pared by 3 bases and J by 6 bases, with 15 bases of the junction left unmatched. Germline loops: CDR1 MDHEN, CDR2 SYDVKM. The CDR3 length is 18 residues. CDR3: CASSFELLGDRERNEQFF. The CDR3 bases are TGTGCCAGCAGTTTTGAACTCCTTGGGGACAGGGAACGCAATGAGCAGTTCTTC. Full variable domain (outside the CDR3, taken from reference TRBV28 and TRBJ2-1): DVKVTQSSRYLVKRTGEKVFLECVQDMDHENMFWYRQDPGLGLRLIYFSYDVKMKEKGDIPEGYSVSREKKERFSLILESASTNQTSMYLCASSFELLGDRERNEQFFGPGTRLTVL.